A single sample gave rise to the 5 T cell receptor beta chains below, sequenced in a study of blood T cells in healthy people across ages (dated by TCRdb to 2013 to 2016). Library construction relied on 5' RACE. The reads were generated on an Illumina HiSeq 2500. A second PCR of about 7 to 12 cycles was run with a J-beta primer mix and a sample-barcoded 5' primer. TCRdb handled the public reads itself, with Q25 trimming in fastp and clone calling in MiXCR, and kept productive beta chains. Identical CDR3 protein sequences are pooled into one entry, listed with their most common genes and DNA. This sample gives 1.5 million to 2 million distinct CDR3 sequences in total; about 28% of them show up just once. Of the sample, less than 9.5% falls within the top ten clones. Sequenced input: blood. The receptors come from a woman under 40 in good health.

The V gene is TRBV28, the J gene TRBJ2-3, with D possibly TRBD1 on 6 matching bases. Looked up from germline, CDR1 is MDHEN and CDR2 is SYDVKM. The CDR3 loop spans 13 amino acids. With 10 bases removed from V and 6 bases from J, the gap between germline ends came to 17 bases. The DNA of the CDR3 is TGTGCCATCACAGGGTGGGGTACGGATACGCAGTATTTT. It encodes CAITGWGTDTQYF.

This clonotype was seen repeatedly, ten times or more. The rearrangement joins TRBV29-1 to TRBJ2-5, with unresolved D. The J call may be in error: the DNA end matches TRBJ2-7 better. This CDR3 contains 11 residues. CDR1 is SQVTM, CDR2 ANQGSEA, per germline. CDR3 amino acids: CSVESRTEQYF. Written as DNA, the CDR3 is TGCAGCGTTGAATCCAGAACCGAGCAGTACTTC.

The chain is built from TRBV7-8 and TRBJ1-4; D uncertain. In germline, CDR1 is SGHVS, CDR2 FQNEAQ. CDR3 length equals 17 residues. The V gene lost 1 base and the J gene lost 4 bases, with 16 bases spanning the gap. The CDR3 here is CASSLGGSIIVNEKLFF. CDR3 nucleotide sequence: TGTGCCAGCAGCTTAGGAGGCAGTATTATCGTTAATGAAAAACTGTTTTTT.

The V gene is TRBV7-9, the J gene TRBJ2-3; D may be TRBD1 or TRBD2 (6 bases each). Per the germline V gene, CDR1 is SEHNR and CDR2 is FQNEAQ (reference sequence). The CDR3 runs to 15 residues. V lost 5 bases, J lost 5 bases, and 17 bases lay in between. CDR3 loop: CASSPGPGEVDTQYF. CDR3 DNA sequence: TGTGCCAGCAGCCCGGGCCCAGGGGAGGTAGATACGCAGTATTTT. The entire variable domain, with the rest obtained from reference TRBV7-9 and TRBJ2-3, is as follows: DTGVSQNPRHKITKRGQNVTFRCDPISEHNRLYWYRQTLGQGPEFLTYFQNEAQLEKSRLLSDRFSAERPKGSFSTLEIQRTEQGDSAMYLCASSPGPGEVDTQYFGPGTRLTVL.

Notes on this clonotype: A read error may produce the germline difference seen at one junction end. V usage is TRBV5-4 and J usage is TRBJ2-3; D is undetermined. This CDR3 contains 13 residues. Germline V gene data show CDR1 as SGHNT and CDR2 as YYREEE (reference sequence). CDR3 region: CASSLNQADMQYF. The CDR3 bases are TGTGCCAGCAGCCTTAACCAGGCAGATATGCAGTATTTT.